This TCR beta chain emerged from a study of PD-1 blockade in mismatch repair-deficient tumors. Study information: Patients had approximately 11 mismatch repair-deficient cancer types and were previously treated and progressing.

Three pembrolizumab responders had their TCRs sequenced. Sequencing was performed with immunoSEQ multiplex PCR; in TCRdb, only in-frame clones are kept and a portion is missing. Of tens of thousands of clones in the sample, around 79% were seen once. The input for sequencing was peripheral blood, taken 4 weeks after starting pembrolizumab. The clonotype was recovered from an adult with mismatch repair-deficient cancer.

The CDR3 region is CASSYGVGMYEQYF. CDR3 in DNA: TGTGCCAGCAGCTACGGAGTGGGGATGTACGAGCAGTACTTC. The chain uses TRBV5-6 and TRBJ2-7; D is ambiguous. From germline, CDR1 is SGHDT and CDR2 YYEEEE. The CDR3 length is 14 residues. Deletions cut 3 bases from V and 4 bases from J, with 14 bases between.